One sample yielded the 10 T cell receptor beta chains listed below, sequenced in a study of CXCR3-negative and CXCR3-positive naive CD8 T cells. Study conclusions and caveats: Hydrophobicity of TRB CDR3s was greater in CXCR3-positive naive cells than in CXCR3-negative naive cells.

TRB cDNA libraries were made by UMI-labeled 5' RACE. TCRdb reprocessed the 5' RACE reads, with one entry per CDR3 protein and no DNA. In all, the sample yields some 140,000 distinct CDR3 sequences. These receptors lack a known antigen. Sequencing used naive CXCR3+ CD8+ T cells from blood. Stated subset: CD45RO-CCR7+CD27+CD95- naive CD8+ T cells expressing CXCR3 (TNR3+). The receptor source for this set is a human donor in good health. Some clones in this sample may be carry-over from other donors' samples.

The J gene is TRBJ2-3, the V gene TRBV4-1. The CDR3 loop spans 16 amino acids. Germline CDR1 is MGHRA and CDR2 is YSYEKL. CDR3: CASSQDWQASTDTQYF.

The chain recombines TRBV4-1 with TRBJ1-1; TCRdb reports TRBD1, a call that lacks DNA to check it against. The CDR3 loop spans 14 amino acids. In germline, CDR1 is MGHRA, CDR2 YSYEKL. This chain's CDR3 is CASSPRGEDTEAFF.

The chain uses TRBV29-1 and TRBJ1-2; TCRdb's D call, TRBD1, is unchecked because there is no DNA. Per the germline V gene, CDR1 is SQVTM and CDR2 is ANQGSEA. The CDR3 is 14 amino acids. CDR3 protein: CSVGRLGQGYGYTF.

This chain joins TRBV29-1 and TRBJ2-7; the TCRdb call, TRBD1, lacks DNA for checking. The CDR3 covers 12 residues. Germline V gives CDR1 SQVTM, CDR2 ANQGSEA. CDR3 sequence: CSILPPRGEQYF.

CDR3 sequence: CATHHDGSSYEQYF. The V gene is TRBV7-2, the J gene TRBJ2-7. The CDR3 sequence is 14 residues long. Germline CDR1 SGHTA, CDR2 FQGNSA.

The chain combines TRBV27 with TRBJ2-7; as DNA is missing, the TRBD1 call by TCRdb cannot be tested. The germline CDR1 and CDR2 sequences are MNHEY and SMNVEV (reference sequence). This CDR3 contains 14 residues. The CDR3: CASRPLTGFHEQYF.

The chain carries TRBV14 and TRBJ2-2; there is no DNA to check the TCRdb D call of TRBD1. Germline V gene lookup returns CDR1 SGHDN and CDR2 FVKESK. The CDR3 spans 16 residues. CDR3 protein: CASSQEDRVFTGELFF.

The rearrangement joins TRBV4-2 to TRBJ1-1. The length of the CDR3 is 13 residues. Per germline, CDR1 LGHNA and CDR2 YNFKEQ. The CDR3 sequence: CASWDLSSTEAFF.

The V call is TRBV7-6, the J call TRBJ2-1; TCRdb lists TRBD1, though no DNA is available to test this call. The CDR3 is made up of 16 amino acids. Germline V gene data show CDR1 as SGHVS and CDR2 as FNYEAQ. The CDR3 loop reads CASSKTPGQTYNEQFF.

The chain uses TRBV5-1 and TRBJ2-1. Germline V gene sequence: CDR1 SGHRS, CDR2 YFSETQ. The CDR3 extends over 11 amino acids. The CDR3 reads CASRSGNEQFF.